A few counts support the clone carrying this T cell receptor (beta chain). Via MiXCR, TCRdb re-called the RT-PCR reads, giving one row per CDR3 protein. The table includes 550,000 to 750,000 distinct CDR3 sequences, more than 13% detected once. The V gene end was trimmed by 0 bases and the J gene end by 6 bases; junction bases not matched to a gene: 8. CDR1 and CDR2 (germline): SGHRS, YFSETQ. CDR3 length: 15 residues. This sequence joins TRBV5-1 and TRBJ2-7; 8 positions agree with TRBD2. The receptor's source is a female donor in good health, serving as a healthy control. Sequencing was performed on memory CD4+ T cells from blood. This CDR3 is CASSLDGSGSGEQYF. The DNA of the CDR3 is TGCGCCAGCAGCTTGGATGGGAGCGGGAGTGGCGAGCAGTACTTC.